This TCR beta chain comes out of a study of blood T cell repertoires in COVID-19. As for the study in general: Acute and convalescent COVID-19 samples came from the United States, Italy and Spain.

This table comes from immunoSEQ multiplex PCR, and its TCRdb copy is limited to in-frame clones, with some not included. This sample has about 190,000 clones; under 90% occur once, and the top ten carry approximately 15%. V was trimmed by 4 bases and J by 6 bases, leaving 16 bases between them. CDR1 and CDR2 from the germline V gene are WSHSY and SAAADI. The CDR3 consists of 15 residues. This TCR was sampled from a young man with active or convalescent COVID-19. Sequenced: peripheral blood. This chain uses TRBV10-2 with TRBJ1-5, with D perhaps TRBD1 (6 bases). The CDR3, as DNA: TGCGCCAGCAGTGCTCTTCAGGGGACCAGTCAGCCCCAGCATTTT. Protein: CASSALQGTSQPQHF.